This T cell receptor beta chain appears in the sequencing data of a study of blood T cells in healthy people across ages. Study-wide results and caveats: There was no known CMV status for donors, so expanded clonotype changes were possibly confounded.

A sample-barcoded 5' primer and a J-beta primer mix were used in a second PCR of roughly 7 to 11 cycles. Each CDR3 protein gets one entry after TCRdb re-called the 5' RACE reads with MiXCR. The sample shows 1.5 million to 2 million distinct CDR3 sequences, approximately 50% of them seen only once. The germline V gene has CDR1 SGHTA and CDR2 FQGNSA. This CDR3 region has 15 residues. The V gene lost 5 bases and the J gene lost 6 bases, with 18 bases spanning the gap. A note on this clonotype: Its antigen is still unknown.

Sequencing was carried out using blood. This TCR was recovered from a woman aged 40 to 50 in good health. This chain connects TRBV7-2 to TRBJ2-3, with D perhaps TRBD1 or TRBD2 (5 bases each). The CDR3 loop reads CASSHPPGAGDTQYF. As DNA, the CDR3 is TGTGCCAGCAGCCACCCACCCGGGGCTGGCGATACGCAGTATTTT.